A single sample gave rise to the 27 T cell receptor beta chains below, sequenced in a study of cytomegalovirus exposure and HLA in healthy donors. The PCR had 60 Vbeta and 13 Jbeta primers. This table comes from immunoSEQ multiplex PCR, and its TCRdb copy is limited to in-frame clones, with some not included. The table shows 100,000 to 150,000 clones, with approximately 8.6% occurring only once. The specimen sequenced was PBMCs. Source of these receptors: a woman between 40 and 50 years old in good health and CMV-seropositive.

This clone was observed a handful of times. The chain combines TRBV6-5 with TRBJ2-1, with a possible D match to TRBD1 (5 bases). Germline V gives CDR1 MNHEY, CDR2 SVGAGI. V gave up 6 bases and J gave up 0 bases, with 9 bases separating them. The CDR3 spans 14 residues. The CDR3 here is CASSRQSSYNEQFF. The CDR3 region has the DNA TGTGCCAGCAGCAGACAGAGCTCCTACAATGAGCAGTTCTTC.

This clone was detected a few times. This chain joins TRBV6-1 and TRBJ1-5; D unresolved. The CDR3 spans 12 residues. Per germline, CDR1 MNHNS and CDR2 SASEGT. V was clipped by 4 bases and J by 5 bases, with 6 bases between them. CDR3 protein: CASSVRDQPQHF. In DNA form, the CDR3 reads TGTGCCAGCAGTGTTCGAGATCAGCCCCAGCATTTT.

The rearrangement uses TRBV7-7 and TRBJ2-1; D is perhaps TRBD1 (5 bases). V shed 1 base and J shed 2 bases, with 6 bases lying between them. The CDR3 extends over 14 amino acids. The germline gives CDR1 SSHAT, CDR2 FNYEAQ (reference sequence). The CDR3 region has the DNA TGTGCCAGCAGCTTAGAGGGGCCCTACAATGAGCAGTTCTTC. Its translation: CASSLEGPYNEQFF.

The genes are TRBV11-2 and TRBJ1-1, with 7 bases fitting TRBD1. Trimming removed 5 bases from V and 2 bases from J; junction bases left unmatched: 8. The CDR3 is 15 amino acids. Germline CDR1 SGHAT, CDR2 FQNNGV. The CDR3 is CASSGTGAPNTEAFF. The CDR3 nucleotides read TGTGCCAGCAGCGGCACAGGGGCCCCAAACACTGAAGCTTTCTTT.

This clone was seen a handful of times. V and J are TRBV11-2 and TRBJ2-7; no clear D gene. There are 15 residues in the CDR3. Germline V lookup: CDR1 SGHAT, CDR2 FQNNGV. V lost 1 base and J 1 base, leaving 11 bases between the germline ends. The chain's CDR3 is CASSLGAYSSYEQYF. DNA for the CDR3: TGTGCCAGCAGCTTAGGGGCGTACAGTTCCTACGAGCAGTACTTC.

The chain carries TRBV7-3 and TRBJ1-5, with D perhaps TRBD1 (6 bases). Deletions cut 5 bases from V and 5 bases from J, with 10 bases between. Per the germline V gene, CDR1 is SGHTA and CDR2 is FQGTGA. The CDR3 covers 13 residues. CDR3 nucleotide sequence: TGTGCCAGCAGCCCGAACAGGGATCAGCCCCAGCATTTT. Translation gives CASSPNRDQPQHF.

This clone was seen a few times. The chain has TRBV2 and TRBJ1-5, with a tentative D call TRBD1 (6 bases). Germline V gives CDR1 SNHLY, CDR2 FYNNEI. The V and J ends lost 4 bases and 8 bases respectively, with 21 bases between them. There are 16 residues in the CDR3. CDR3 sequence (DNA): TGTGCCAGCAGTGGGGGGGGCAGGCGCCTAGTAGAGCCCCAGCATTTT. It specifies CASSGGGRRLVEPQHF.

The chain carries TRBV6-5 and TRBJ2-7; 10 bases line up with TRBD1. This CDR3 is 15 amino acids long. J gave up 6 bases and V 2 bases, and 7 bases lay outside the gene matches. Looked up from germline, CDR1 is MNHEY and CDR2 is SVGAGI. The DNA for the CDR3 is TGTGCCAGCAGTTACCCATATAGGACAGGGGGCGAGCAGTACTTC. It encodes CASSYPYRTGGEQYF.

The rearrangement joins TRBV19 to TRBJ1-2; 9 bases match TRBD1. CDR3 size: 15 residues. Losses at the gene ends were 7 bases for V and 3 bases for J; bases not matched to a gene: 9. Germline CDR1 LNHDA, CDR2 SQIVND (reference sequence). CDR3 DNA: TGTGCCAGTACTATGGACAGGGGACGCCACTATGGCTACACCTTC. Translated, it gives CASTMDRGRHYGYTF. The whole variable domain, filled in from reference TRBV19 and TRBJ1-2, reads DGGITQSPKYLFRKEGQNVTLSCEQNLNHDAMYWYRQDPGQGLRLIYYSQIVNDFQKGDIAEGYSVSREKKESFPLTVTSAQKNPTAFYLCASTMDRGRHYGYTFGSGTRLTVV.

This chain uses TRBV6-1 with TRBJ1-6; TRBD1 aligns across 7 bases. Germline lookup yields CDR1 MNHNS and CDR2 SASEGT. The CDR3 consists of 12 residues. V shed 7 bases, J shed 10 bases, and the junction held 4 bases outside the gene matches. CDR3 DNA sequence: TGTGCCAGCACCCAGGGGGTATCACCCCTCCACTTT. It specifies CASTQGVSPLHF.

This clone was counted only a few times. The genes are TRBV10-1 and TRBJ2-3; 10 bases map to TRBD2. Germline trimming cut 5 bases from V and 4 bases from J; bases unmatched to any gene: 9. The CDR3 covers 16 residues. Germline V CDR1 and CDR2: WNHNN, SYGVQD (reference sequence). As DNA, the CDR3 is TGCGCCAGCAGTCACCCGGGACTAGCGACGGCAGATACGCAGTATTTT. Translation gives CASSHPGLATADTQYF.

The chain couples TRBV2 to TRBJ2-7, with 7 nucleotides matching TRBD1. CDR1 is SNHLY and CDR2 is FYNNEI in the germline V gene. The CDR3 has 13 residues. Trimming cost V 6 bases and J 3 bases; bases outside gene matches: 5. CDR3 sequence (DNA): TGTGCCAGCAGAGTTGACAGGGACTACGAGCAGTACTTC. This translates into CASRVDRDYEQYF.

The chain recombines TRBV6-5 with TRBJ1-1; a possible D gene is TRBD1 (5 bases). The V end lost 1 base, the J end lost 3 bases, and 9 bases lay between the germline ends. Germline CDR1 and CDR2: MNHEY and SVGAGI. The CDR3 consists of 14 residues. The CDR3 protein is CASSYWQGDTEAFF. The CDR3 DNA reads as TGTGCCAGCAGTTACTGGCAGGGTGACACTGAAGCTTTCTTT.

This clone turned up a few times. V and J are TRBV19 and TRBJ2-7; 9 bases line up with TRBD1. This CDR3 region has 13 residues. The germline V gene has CDR1 LNHDA and CDR2 SQIVND (reference sequence). V lost 9 bases, J lost 6 bases, and 9 bases stayed unmatched. The CDR3: CARVYRGHLEQYF. The CDR3 DNA is TGTGCCAGGGTGTACAGGGGGCACCTCGAGCAGTACTTC.

The chain links TRBV7-9 to TRBJ1-1; D may be TRBD1 (6 bases). In germline, CDR1 is SEHNR, CDR2 FQNEAQ (reference sequence). CDR3 length: 12 amino acids. Trimming took 5 bases from V and 4 from J, leaving 8 bases between them. CDR3 region: CASSPRGTEAFF. For the CDR3, the DNA is TGTGCCAGCAGCCCCAGGGGCACTGAAGCTTTCTTT.

The rearrangement joins TRBV6-4 to TRBJ1-2; 7 nucleotides agree with TRBD1. V gave up 0 bases and J gave up 9 bases; unmatched junction bases: 4. Per germline, CDR1 MRHNA and CDR2 SNTAGT. The CDR3 spans 13 residues. DNA for the CDR3: TGTGCCAGCAGTGACTCGGGGACAGCCAGCTACACCTTC. Encoded protein: CASSDSGTASYTF.

V and J are TRBV4-2 and TRBJ2-7; 7 bases are shared with TRBD2. Trimming cost V 1 base and J 6 bases; bases outside gene matches: 6. Germline loops: CDR1 LGHNA, CDR2 YNFKEQ. The CDR3 contains 14 residues. CDR3 bases: TGTGCCAGCAGCCAAGGGGGGGGAGGGGTCGAGCAGTACTTC. Its protein is CASSQGGGGVEQYF.

This clone was found a few times. The V call is TRBV29-1, the J call TRBJ2-3; 8 bases are shared with TRBD2. Germline trimming cut 2 bases from V and 0 bases from J; bases unmatched to any gene: 16. Germline-derived CDR1 and CDR2 are SQVTM and ANQGSEA. The CDR3 has 19 residues. The CDR3 spells CSVERGVAGREGSTDTQYF. The CDR3 DNA reads as TGCAGCGTTGAAAGAGGGGTAGCGGGGCGGGAAGGGAGCACAGATACGCAGTATTTT.

This clone has just a few counts. J is TRBJ2-2 and V is TRBV2; D not resolved. Germline loops: CDR1 SNHLY, CDR2 FYNNEI. CDR3 length: 15 amino acids. With 4 bases removed from V and 3 bases from J, the gap between germline ends came to 12 bases. CDR3 in amino acids: CASSVYGVDTGELFF. CDR3 nucleotide sequence: TGTGCCAGCAGTGTGTACGGTGTCGACACCGGGGAGCTGTTTTTT.

This clone came up a few times. The V call is TRBV7-2, the J call TRBJ2-1, with D possibly TRBD2 on 5 matching bases. Per the germline V gene, CDR1 is SGHTA and CDR2 is FQGNSA. Between the trimmed V and J ends, which lost 5 bases and 0 bases, there was a span of 11 bases. The CDR3 is 15 residues long. CDR3 loop: CASSRSAGSYNEQFF. CDR3 DNA: TGTGCCAGCAGCCGGAGTGCGGGCTCCTACAATGAGCAGTTCTTC.

This chain links TRBV5-1 with TRBJ1-1; 7 nucleotides agree with TRBD1. The trim removed 0 bases at V and 10 bases at J, leaving 9 bases unmatched. The V gene's germline CDR1 is SGHRS and CDR2 YFSETQ. CDR3 length equals 14 residues. In DNA form, the CDR3 reads TGCGCCAGCAGCTTGGAGGCAAGACAGGGTAGAGCTTTCTTT. This sequence encodes CASSLEARQGRAFF. Combining the CDR3 with reference TRBV5-1 and TRBJ1-1 gives the whole variable domain KAGVTQTPRYLIKTRGQQVTLSCSPISGHRSVSWYQQTPGQGLQFLFEYFSETQRNKGNFPGRFSGRQFSNSRSEMNVSTLELGDSALYLCASSLEARQGRAFFGQGTRLTVV.

The sample holds a few counts of this clone. V gene TRBV5-1 combines with J gene TRBJ2-7; 8 bases are a match to TRBD1. Germline-derived CDR1 and CDR2 are SGHRS and YFSETQ. J gave up 7 bases and V 5 bases, and 8 bases lay outside the gene matches. The CDR3 has 13 residues. The CDR3 nucleotides are TGCGCCAGCAGGTGGACAGGGTCGGGGGAGCAGTACTTC. Encoded protein: CASRWTGSGEQYF.

V gene TRBV6-1 combines with J gene TRBJ1-2, with a tentative D call TRBD1 (6 bases). CDR3 length: 15 residues. V was cut by 7 bases and J by 4 bases, with 19 bases left in between. CDR1 is MNHNS and CDR2 is SASEGT in the germline V gene. The CDR3, as DNA: TGTGCCAGCACCCCCGACAGGTTCCCTACCTATGGCTACACCTTC. Encoded protein: CASTPDRFPTYGYTF.

This clone has just a few counts. The CDR3 loop is CASSTPGLAGTQYF. CDR3 coding DNA: TGTGCCAGCAGTACCCCCGGACTAGCGGGGACGCAGTACTTC. The chain has TRBV27 and TRBJ2-7; 12 positions agree with TRBD2. With V trimmed by 5 bases and J by 9 bases, 8 bases remained unmatched. The CDR3 is made up of 14 amino acids. Germline-derived CDR1 and CDR2 are MNHEY and SMNVEV (reference sequence).

The rearrangement links TRBV5-1 to TRBJ2-3; 9 bases agree with TRBD2. This CDR3 spans 17 amino acids. Germline CDR1 and CDR2: SGHRS and YFSETQ. The trim removed 5 bases at V and 3 bases at J, leaving 13 bases unmatched. The CDR3 DNA sequence: TGCGCCAGCAGTTGGACGCTAGGCGGGGGGGAAACAGATACGCAGTATTTT. This translates into CASSWTLGGGETDTQYF.

J is TRBJ2-5 and V is TRBV2; the D gene is possibly TRBD2 (7 bases). CDR3 length: 13 amino acids. The V and J ends lost 7 bases and 5 bases respectively, with 14 bases between them. Germline V gives CDR1 SNHLY, CDR2 FYNNEI. CDR3 nucleotide sequence: TGTGCCAGCACAAGGGGGGGCCACGAGACCCAGTACTTC. Amino acids: CASTRGGHETQYF.

The chain is built from TRBV5-1 and TRBJ2-7, with D possibly being TRBD2 (6 bases). CDR1 is SGHRS, CDR2 YFSETQ, per germline. The V end lost 3 bases, the J end lost 5 bases, and 15 bases lay between the germline ends. The CDR3 consists of 14 residues. CDR3 amino acids: CASSWRGSVDEQYF. CDR3 nucleotides: TGCGCCAGCAGCTGGAGGGGAAGTGTGGACGAGCAGTACTTC.